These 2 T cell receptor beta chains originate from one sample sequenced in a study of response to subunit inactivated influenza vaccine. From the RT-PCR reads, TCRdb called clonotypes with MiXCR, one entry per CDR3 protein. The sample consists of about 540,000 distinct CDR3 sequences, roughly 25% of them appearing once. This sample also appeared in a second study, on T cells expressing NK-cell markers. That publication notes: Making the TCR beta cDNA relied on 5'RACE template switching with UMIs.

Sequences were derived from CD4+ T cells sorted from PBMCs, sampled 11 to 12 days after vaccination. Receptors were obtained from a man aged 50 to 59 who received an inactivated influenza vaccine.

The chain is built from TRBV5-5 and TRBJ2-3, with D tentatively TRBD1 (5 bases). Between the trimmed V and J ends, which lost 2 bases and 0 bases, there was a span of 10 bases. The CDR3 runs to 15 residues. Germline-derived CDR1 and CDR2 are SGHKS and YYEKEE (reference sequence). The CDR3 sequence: CASSFGALSTDTQYF. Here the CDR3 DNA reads TGTGCCAGCAGCTTTGGGGCCTTAAGCACAGATACGCAGTATTTT.

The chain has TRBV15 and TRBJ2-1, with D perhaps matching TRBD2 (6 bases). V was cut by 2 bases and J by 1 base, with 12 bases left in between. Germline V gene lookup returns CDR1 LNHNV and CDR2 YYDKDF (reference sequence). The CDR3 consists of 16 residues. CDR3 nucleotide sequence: TGTGCCACCAGCAGAAGGTCCGCGGGATCCTACAATGAGCAGTTCTTC. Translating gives CATSRRSAGSYNEQFF.